Given below is one T cell receptor (beta chain) in context. V gave up 9 bases and J gave up 4 bases, with 24 bases separating them. Germline lookup yields CDR1 SGHDT and CDR2 YYEEEE. This CDR3 spans 16 amino acids. The sample belongs to a study of blood T cells in healthy people across ages. Study as a whole: About one barcoded beta molecule was captured per two T cells (by template switching).

Using a J-beta primer mix together with a sample-barcoded 5' primer, a second PCR was run for roughly 7 to 11 cycles. Unique molecular identifiers of 12 random nucleotides labeled each cDNA. TCRdb analysed the 5' RACE reads with MiXCR anew, one entry per CDR3 protein. The sample has some 1.7 million distinct CDR3 sequences, roughly 30% seen once. V gene TRBV5-6 combines with J gene TRBJ2-3; possible D gene TRBD2, 6 bases. Input material: blood. The source is a woman aged 25 to 45 in good health. CDR3 DNA sequence: TGTGCCATCAGTGAGTCGACACGGGAGAGGCCAGATACGCAGTATTTT. Amino acids: CAISESTRERPDTQYF.